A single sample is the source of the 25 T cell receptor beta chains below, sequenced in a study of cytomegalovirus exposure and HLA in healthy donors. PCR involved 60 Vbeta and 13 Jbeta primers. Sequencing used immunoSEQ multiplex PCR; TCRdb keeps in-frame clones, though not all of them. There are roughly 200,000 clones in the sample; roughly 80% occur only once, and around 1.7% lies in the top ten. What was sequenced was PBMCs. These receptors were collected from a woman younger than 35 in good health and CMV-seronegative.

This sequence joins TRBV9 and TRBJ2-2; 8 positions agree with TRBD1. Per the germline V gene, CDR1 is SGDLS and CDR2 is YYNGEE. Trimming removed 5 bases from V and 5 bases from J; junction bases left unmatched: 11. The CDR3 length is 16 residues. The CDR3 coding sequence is TGTGCCAGCAGGGGCGAATGGACAGGGTCTACCGGGGAGCTGTTTTTT. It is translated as CASRGEWTGSTGELFF.

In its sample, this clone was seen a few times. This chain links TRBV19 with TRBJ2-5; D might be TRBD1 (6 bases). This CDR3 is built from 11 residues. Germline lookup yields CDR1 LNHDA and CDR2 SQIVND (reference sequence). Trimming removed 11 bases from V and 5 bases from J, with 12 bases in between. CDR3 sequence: CAPIGGETQYF. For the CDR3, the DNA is TGTGCCCCTATTGGGGGCGAGACCCAGTACTTC.

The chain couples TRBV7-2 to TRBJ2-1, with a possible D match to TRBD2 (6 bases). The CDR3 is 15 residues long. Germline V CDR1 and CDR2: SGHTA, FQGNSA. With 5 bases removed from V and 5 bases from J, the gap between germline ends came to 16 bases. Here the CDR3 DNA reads TGTGCCAGCAGCCGAAGCGGGCCGGCCCACAATGAGCAGTTCTTC. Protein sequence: CASSRSGPAHNEQFF. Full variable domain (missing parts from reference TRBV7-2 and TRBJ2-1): GAGVSQSPSNKVTEKGKDVELRCDPISGHTALYWYRQSLGQGLEFLIYFQGNSAPDKSGLPSDRFSAERTGGSVSTLTIQRTQQEDSAVYLCASSRSGPAHNEQFFGPGTRLTVL.

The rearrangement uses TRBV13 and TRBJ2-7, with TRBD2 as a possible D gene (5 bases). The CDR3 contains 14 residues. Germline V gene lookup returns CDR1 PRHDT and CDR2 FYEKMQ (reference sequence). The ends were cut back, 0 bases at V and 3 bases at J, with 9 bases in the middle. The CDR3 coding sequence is TGTGCCAGCAGCTTAGGCGCGGGCCTCTACGAGCAGTACTTC. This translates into CASSLGAGLYEQYF.

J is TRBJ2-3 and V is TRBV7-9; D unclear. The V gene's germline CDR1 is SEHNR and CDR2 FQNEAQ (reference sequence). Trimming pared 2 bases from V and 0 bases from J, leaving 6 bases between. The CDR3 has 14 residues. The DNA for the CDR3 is TGTGCCAGCAGCTTACTGACTAGCACAGATACGCAGTATTTT. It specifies CASSLLTSTDTQYF.

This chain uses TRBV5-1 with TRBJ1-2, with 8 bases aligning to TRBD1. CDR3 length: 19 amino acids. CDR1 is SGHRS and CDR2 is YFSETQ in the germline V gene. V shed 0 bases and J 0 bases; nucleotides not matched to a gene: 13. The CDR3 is CASSLGGQGARKANYGYTF. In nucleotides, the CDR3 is TGCGCCAGCAGCTTGGGAGGGCAGGGGGCGAGGAAGGCTAACTATGGCTACACCTTC.

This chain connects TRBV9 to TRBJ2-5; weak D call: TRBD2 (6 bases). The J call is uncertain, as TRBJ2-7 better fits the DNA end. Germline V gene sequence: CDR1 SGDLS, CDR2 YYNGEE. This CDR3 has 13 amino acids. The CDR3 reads CASSRGWRDEQYF. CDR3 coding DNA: TGTGCCAGCAGCCGGGGGTGGAGGGACGAGCAGTACTTC.

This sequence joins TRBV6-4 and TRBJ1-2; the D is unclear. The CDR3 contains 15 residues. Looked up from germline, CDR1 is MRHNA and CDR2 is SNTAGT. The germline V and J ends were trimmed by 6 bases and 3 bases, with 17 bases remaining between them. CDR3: CASSAFSGLDYGYTF. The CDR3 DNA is TGTGCCAGCAGCGCCTTTTCGGGGTTGGACTATGGCTACACCTTC.

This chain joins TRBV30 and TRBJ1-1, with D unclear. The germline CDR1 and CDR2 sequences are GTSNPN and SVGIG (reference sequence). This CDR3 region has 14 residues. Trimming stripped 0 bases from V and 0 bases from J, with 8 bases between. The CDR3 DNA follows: TGTGCCTGGAGTGTAGACGGGATGAACACTGAAGCTTTCTTT. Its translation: CAWSVDGMNTEAFF.

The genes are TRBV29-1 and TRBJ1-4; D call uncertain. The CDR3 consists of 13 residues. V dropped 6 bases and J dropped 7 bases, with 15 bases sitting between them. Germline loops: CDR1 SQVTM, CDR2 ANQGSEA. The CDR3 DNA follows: TGCAGCGTCTTGGGCCCGGAGGGTGAAAAACTGTTTTTT. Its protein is CSVLGPEGEKLFF.

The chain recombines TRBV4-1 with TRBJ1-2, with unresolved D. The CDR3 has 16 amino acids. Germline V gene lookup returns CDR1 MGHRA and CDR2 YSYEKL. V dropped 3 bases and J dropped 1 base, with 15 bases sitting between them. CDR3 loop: CASSHPRSDYNYGYTF. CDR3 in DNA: TGCGCCAGCAGCCACCCGCGGAGCGACTATAACTATGGCTACACCTTC.

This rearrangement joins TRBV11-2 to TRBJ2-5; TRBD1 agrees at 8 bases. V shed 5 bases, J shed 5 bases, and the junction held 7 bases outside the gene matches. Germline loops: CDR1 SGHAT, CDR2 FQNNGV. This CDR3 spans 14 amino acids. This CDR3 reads CASSPSRQGETQYF. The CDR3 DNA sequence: TGTGCCAGCAGCCCGTCGAGACAGGGGGAGACCCAGTACTTC.

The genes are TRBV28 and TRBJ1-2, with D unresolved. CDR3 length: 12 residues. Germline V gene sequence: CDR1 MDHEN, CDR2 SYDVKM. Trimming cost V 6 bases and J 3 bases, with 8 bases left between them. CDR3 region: CASRVRDYGYTF. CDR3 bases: TGTGCCAGCAGGGTACGGGACTATGGCTACACCTTC.

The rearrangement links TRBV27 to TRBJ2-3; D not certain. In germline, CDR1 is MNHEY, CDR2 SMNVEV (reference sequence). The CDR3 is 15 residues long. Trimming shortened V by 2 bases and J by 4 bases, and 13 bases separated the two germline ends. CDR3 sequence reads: CASSLGLFRADTQYF. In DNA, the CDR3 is TGTGCCAGCAGTTTAGGGCTTTTTCGAGCAGATACGCAGTATTTT.

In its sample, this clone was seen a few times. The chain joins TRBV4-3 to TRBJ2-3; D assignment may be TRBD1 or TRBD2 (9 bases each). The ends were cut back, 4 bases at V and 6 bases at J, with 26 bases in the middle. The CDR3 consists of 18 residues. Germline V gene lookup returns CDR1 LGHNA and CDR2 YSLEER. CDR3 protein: CASSPQGALSGSRDTQYF. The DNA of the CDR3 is TGCGCCAGCAGCCCACAGGGGGCGCTTAGCGGGAGTAGGGATACGCAGTATTTT.

CDR3 sequence: CASSAGPTYEQYV. The CDR3 DNA is TGTGCCAGCAGCGCGGGACCAACCTACGAGCAGTACGTC. The chain combines TRBV5-4 with TRBJ2-7; tentative D call: TRBD2 (6 bases). This CDR3 is built from 13 residues. Germline CDR1 and CDR2: SGHNT and YYREEE (reference sequence). V lost 4 bases to trimming and J lost 2 bases, with 10 bases between them.

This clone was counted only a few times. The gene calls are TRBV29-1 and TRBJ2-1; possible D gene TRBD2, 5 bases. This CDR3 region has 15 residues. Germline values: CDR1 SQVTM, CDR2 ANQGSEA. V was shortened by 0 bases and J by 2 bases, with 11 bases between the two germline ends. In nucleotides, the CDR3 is TGCAGCGTTGAAGAAATAGCGCGACCCTACAATGAGCAGTTCTTC. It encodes CSVEEIARPYNEQFF.

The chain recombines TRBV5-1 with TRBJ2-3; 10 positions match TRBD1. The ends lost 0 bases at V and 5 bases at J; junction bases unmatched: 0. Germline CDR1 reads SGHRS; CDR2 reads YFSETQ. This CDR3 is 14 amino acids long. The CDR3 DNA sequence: TGCGCCAGCAGCTTGGGGGACAGGGGAGATACGCAGTATTTT. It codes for CASSLGDRGDTQYF.

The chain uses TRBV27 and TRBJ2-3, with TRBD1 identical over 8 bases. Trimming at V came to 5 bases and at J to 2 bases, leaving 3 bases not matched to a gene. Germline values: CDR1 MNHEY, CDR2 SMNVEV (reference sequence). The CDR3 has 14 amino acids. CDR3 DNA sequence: TGTGCCAGCAGTGACAGGGGTTCCACAGATACGCAGTATTTT. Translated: CASSDRGSTDTQYF.

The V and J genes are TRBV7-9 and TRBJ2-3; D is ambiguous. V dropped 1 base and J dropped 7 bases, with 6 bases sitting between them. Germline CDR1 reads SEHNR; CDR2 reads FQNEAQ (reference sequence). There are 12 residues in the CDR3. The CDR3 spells CASSLGAYTQYF. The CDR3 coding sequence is TGTGCCAGCAGCTTAGGCGCGTATACGCAGTATTTT.

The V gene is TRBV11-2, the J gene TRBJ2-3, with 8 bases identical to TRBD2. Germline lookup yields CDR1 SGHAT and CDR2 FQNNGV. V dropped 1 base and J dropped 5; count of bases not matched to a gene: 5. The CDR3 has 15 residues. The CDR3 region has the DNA TGTGCCAGCAGCTTAGCCCAGCGGGAGCGAGATACGCAGTATTTT. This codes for CASSLAQRERDTQYF. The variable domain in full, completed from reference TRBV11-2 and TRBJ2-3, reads EAGVAQSPRYKIIEKRQSVAFWCNPISGHATLYWYQQILGQGPKLLIQFQNNGVVDDSQLPKDRFSAERLKGVDSTLKIQPAKLEDSAVYLCASSLAQRERDTQYFGPGTRLTVL.

The CDR3 loop reads CASSFGGGGKNIQYF. The CDR3 DNA sequence: TGTGCCAGCAGTTTTGGGGGCGGGGGCAAAAACATTCAGTACTTC. The V and J genes are TRBV28 and TRBJ2-4; perhaps TRBD2 as D (7 bases). Germline values: CDR1 MDHEN, CDR2 SYDVKM. The ends were cut back, 3 bases at V and 3 bases at J, with 12 bases in the middle. CDR3 length: 15 residues.

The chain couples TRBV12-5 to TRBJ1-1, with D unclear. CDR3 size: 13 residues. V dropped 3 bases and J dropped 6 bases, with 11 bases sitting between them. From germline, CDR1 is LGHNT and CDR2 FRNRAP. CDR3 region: CASGFSGLAEAFF. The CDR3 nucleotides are TGTGCTAGTGGTTTCTCGGGGTTGGCTGAAGCTTTCTTT. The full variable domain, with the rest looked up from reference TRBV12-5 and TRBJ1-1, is DARVTQTPRHKVTEMGQEVTMRCQPILGHNTVFWYRQTMMQGLELLAYFRNRAPLDDSGMPKDRFSAEMPDATLATLKIQPSEPRDSAVYFCASGFSGLAEAFFGQGTRLTVV.

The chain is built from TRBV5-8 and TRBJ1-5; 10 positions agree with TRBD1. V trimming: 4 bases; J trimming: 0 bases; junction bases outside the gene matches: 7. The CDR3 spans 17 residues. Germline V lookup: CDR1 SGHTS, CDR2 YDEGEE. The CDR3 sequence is CASSTGQGYYSNQPQHF. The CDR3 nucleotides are TGTGCCAGCAGCACGGGACAGGGGTACTATAGCAATCAGCCCCAGCATTTT.

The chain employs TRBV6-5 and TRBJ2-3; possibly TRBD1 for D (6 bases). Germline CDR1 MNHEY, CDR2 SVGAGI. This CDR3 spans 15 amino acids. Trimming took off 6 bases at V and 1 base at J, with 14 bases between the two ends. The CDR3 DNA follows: TGTGCCAGCAGCCTTTTCCGACAGGGCACAGATACGCAGTATTTT. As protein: CASSLFRQGTDTQYF.